Listed below are T cell receptor beta chains from one sample, sequenced in a study of CD8 T cells in Susac syndrome. TCRdb re-called the immunoSEQ multiplex PCR reads through MiXCR, storing one row per CDR3 protein. The data hold about 83,000 distinct CDR3 sequences, with 95% to 96% observed a single time. Sequenced input: CD8+ T cells from PBMCs. These receptors originate from a human donor with Susac syndrome. CDR3s include the opening cysteine and the closing phenylalanine or tryptophan. A D gene is named only where the DNA matches it firmly. Size is omitted from some rows. Given values are once, few, many or a class for expanded clones.

V: TRBV28; size: .; D: .; J: TRBJ1-2; CDR3: CASSFLLEGNGYTF; DNA: TGTGCCAGCAGTTTTCTTCTCGAAGGAAATGGCTACACCTTC
V: TRBV30; size: .; D: .; J: TRBJ1-1; CDR3: CAWSVPGEAFF; DNA: TGTGCCTGGAGTGTACCAGGAGAAGCTTTCTTT
V: TRBV2; size: .; D: .; J: TRBJ1-5; CDR3: CASRIDDRFNQPQHF; DNA: TGTGCCAGCAGAATAGATGACAGATTCAATCAGCCCCAGCATTTT
V: TRBV28; size: .; D: .; J: TRBJ2-4; CDR3: CASSSNWGLAKNIQYF; DNA: TGTGCCAGCAGTTCGAATTGGGGTCTAGCCAAAAACATTCAGTACTTC
V: TRBV27; size: .; D: .; J: TRBJ2-2; CDR3: CASSFGGRTGELFF; DNA: TGTGCCAGCAGTTTTGGAGGGCGGACCGGGGAGCTGTTTTTT
V: TRBV2; size: .; D: .; J: TRBJ1-1; CDR3: CASSEFHTKNTEAFF; DNA: TGTGCCAGCAGTGAATTCCACACCAAGAACACTGAAGCTTTCTTT
V: TRBV4-3; size: .; D: .; J: TRBJ2-1; CDR3: CASSQDYSSGFNEQFF; DNA: TGCGCCAGCAGCCAAGATTACTCGTCGGGATTCAATGAGCAGTTCTTC
V: TRBV20-1; size: .; D: TRBD2; J: TRBJ2-7; CDR3: CSAGQTSDYEQYF; DNA: TGCAGTGCTGGCCAGACTAGCGACTACGAGCAGTACTTC
V: TRBV12-3/TRBV12-4; size: few; D: .; J: TRBJ1-1; CDR3: CASSFGTEAFF; DNA: TGTGCCAGCAGCTTTGGCACTGAAGCTTTCTTT
V: TRBV13; size: .; D: .; J: TRBJ2-1; CDR3: CASSLRRVSYNEQFF; DNA: TGTGCCAGCAGCTTACGGCGAGTGTCCTACAATGAGCAGTTCTTC
V: TRBV25-1; size: few; D: .; J: TRBJ2-7; CDR3: CASSELGPYEQYF; DNA: TGTGCCAGCAGTGAATTGGGTCCCTACGAGCAGTACTTC
V: TRBV5-1; size: .; D: .; J: TRBJ1-1; CDR3: CASSHWTENTEAFF; DNA: TGCGCCAGCAGCCACTGGACAGAAAACACTGAAGCTTTCTTT
V: TRBV7-3; size: few; D: TRBD1; J: TRBJ2-1; CDR3: CASGTELYNEQFF; DNA: TGTGCCAGCGGGACAGAGCTCTACAATGAGCAGTTCTTC
V: TRBV5-1; size: .; D: .; J: TRBJ2-7; CDR3: CASSLYDDQNEQYF; DNA: TGCGCCAGCAGCTTGTACGACGACCAGAACGAGCAGTACTTC
V: TRBV28; size: .; D: TRBD2; J: TRBJ2-7; CDR3: CASTLNGRPHEQYF; DNA: TGTGCCAGCACCCTCAACGGGAGGCCCCACGAGCAGTACTTC
V: TRBV12-3/TRBV12-4; size: .; D: .; J: TRBJ1-5; CDR3: CASSLGQVLHF; DNA: TGTGCCAGCAGTTTGGGGCAGGTACTGCATTTT
V: TRBV30; size: .; D: TRBD2; J: TRBJ2-7; CDR3: CAWGGEGLREQYF; DNA: TGTGCCTGGGGCGGGGAGGGCCTGAGGGAGCAGTACTTC
V: TRBV7-8; size: .; D: .; J: TRBJ2-1; CDR3: CASSLERTLSGEQFF; DNA: TGTGCCAGCAGCTTAGAACGGACGCTCTCTGGTGAGCAGTTCTTC
V: TRBV13; size: .; D: TRBD1; J: TRBJ2-5; CDR3: CASSTRTGLGQETQYF; DNA: TGTGCCAGCAGCACCAGGACAGGGCTAGGCCAAGAGACCCAGTACTTC
V: TRBV20-1; size: .; D: .; J: TRBJ2-3; CDR3: CSARGTDTDTQYF; DNA: TGCAGTGCCCGGGGGACAGACACAGATACGCAGTATTTT
V: TRBV20-1; size: .; D: .; J: TRBJ1-1; CDR3: CSATTPQKTEAFF; DNA: TGCAGTGCCACCACACCCCAGAAGACTGAAGCTTTCTTT